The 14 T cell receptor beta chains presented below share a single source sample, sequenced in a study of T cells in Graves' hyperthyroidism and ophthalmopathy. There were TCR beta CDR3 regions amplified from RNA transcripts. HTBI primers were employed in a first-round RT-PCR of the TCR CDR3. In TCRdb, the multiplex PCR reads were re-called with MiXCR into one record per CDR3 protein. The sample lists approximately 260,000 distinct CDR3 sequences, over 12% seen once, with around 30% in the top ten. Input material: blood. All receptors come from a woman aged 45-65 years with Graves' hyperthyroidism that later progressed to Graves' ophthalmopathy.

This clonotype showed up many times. The CDR3 loop is CASSPPPRGTQYF. The CDR3 bases are TGTGCCAGCTCACCACCCCCCCGAGGGACCCAGTACTTC. The chain is built from TRBV18 and TRBJ2-5; D unresolved. Trimming cost V 0 bases and J 7 bases, with 9 bases left between them. Germline assignment: CDR1 KGHSH and CDR2 LQKENI. This CDR3 contains 13 residues.

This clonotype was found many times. The CDR3 protein is CASRGILNTEAFF. The CDR3, as DNA: TGTGCCAGCCGGGGGATTTTGAACACTGAAGCTTTCTTT. The chain employs TRBV6-1 and TRBJ1-1; possible D gene TRBD1, 5 bases. Trimming removed 8 bases from V and 0 bases from J, with 10 bases in between. Germline lookup yields CDR1 MNHNS and CDR2 SASEGT. This CDR3 is 13 amino acids long.

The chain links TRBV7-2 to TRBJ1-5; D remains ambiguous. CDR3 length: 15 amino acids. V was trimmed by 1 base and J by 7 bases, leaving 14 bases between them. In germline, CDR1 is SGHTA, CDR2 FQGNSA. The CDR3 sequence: CASSLGSGNAQPQHF. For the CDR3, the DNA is TGTGCCAGCAGCTTAGGCTCTGGGAACGCCCAGCCCCAGCATTTT.

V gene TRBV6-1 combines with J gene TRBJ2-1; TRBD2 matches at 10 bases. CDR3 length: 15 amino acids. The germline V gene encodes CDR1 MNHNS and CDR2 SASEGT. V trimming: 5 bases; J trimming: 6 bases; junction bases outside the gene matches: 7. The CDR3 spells CASSPSGRALNEQFF. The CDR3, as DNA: TGTGCCAGCAGTCCGAGCGGGAGGGCTCTCAATGAGCAGTTCTTC.

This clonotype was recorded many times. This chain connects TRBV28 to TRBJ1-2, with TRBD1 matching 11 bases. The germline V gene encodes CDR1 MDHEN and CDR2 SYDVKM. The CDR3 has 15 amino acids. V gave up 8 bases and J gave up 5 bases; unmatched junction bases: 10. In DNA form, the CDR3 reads TGTGCCAGCCTCCCGGGGACAGGGGGGAGGTATGGCTACACCTTC. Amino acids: CASLPGTGGRYGYTF.

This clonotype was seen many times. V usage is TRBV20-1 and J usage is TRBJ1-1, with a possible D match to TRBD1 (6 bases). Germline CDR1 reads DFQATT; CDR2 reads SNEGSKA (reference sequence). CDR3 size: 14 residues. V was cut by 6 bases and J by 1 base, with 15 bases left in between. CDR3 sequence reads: CSARGGGSNTEAFF. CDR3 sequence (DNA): TGCAGTGCCCGGGGGGGGGGCTCGAACACTGAAGCTTTCTTT.

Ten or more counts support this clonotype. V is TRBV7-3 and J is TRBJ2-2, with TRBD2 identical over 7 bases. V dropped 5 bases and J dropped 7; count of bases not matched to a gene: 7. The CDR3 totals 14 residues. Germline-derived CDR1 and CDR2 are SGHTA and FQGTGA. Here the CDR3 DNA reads TGTGCCAGCAGCCACTATCGGGGGGACGGGGAGCTGTTTTTT. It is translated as CASSHYRGDGELFF.

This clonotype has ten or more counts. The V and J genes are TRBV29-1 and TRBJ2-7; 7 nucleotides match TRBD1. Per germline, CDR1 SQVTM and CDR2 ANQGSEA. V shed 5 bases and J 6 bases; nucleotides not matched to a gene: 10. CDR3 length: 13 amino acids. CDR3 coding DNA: TGCAGCGTTATGGCAGGGGGTTCGGGCGAGCAGTACTTC. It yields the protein CSVMAGGSGEQYF.

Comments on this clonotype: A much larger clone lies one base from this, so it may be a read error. CDR3: CASSSSQGSPYGYTF. The CDR3, as DNA: TGTGCCAGCAGTTCCTCACAGGGATCCCCCTATGGCTACACCTTC. The rearrangement uses TRBV27 and TRBJ1-2; weak D call: TRBD1 (6 bases). V lost 4 bases to trimming and J lost 4 bases, with 16 bases between them. There are 15 residues in the CDR3. Germline-derived CDR1 and CDR2 are MNHEY and SMNVEV (reference sequence).

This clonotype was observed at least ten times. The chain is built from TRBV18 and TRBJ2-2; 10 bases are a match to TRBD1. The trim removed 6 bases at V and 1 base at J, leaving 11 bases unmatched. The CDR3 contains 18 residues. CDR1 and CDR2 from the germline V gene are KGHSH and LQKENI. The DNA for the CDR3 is TGTGCCAGCTCGTCCTTGACAGGGGGCGAGGGGAACACCGGGGAGCTGTTTTTT. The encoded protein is CASSSLTGGEGNTGELFF. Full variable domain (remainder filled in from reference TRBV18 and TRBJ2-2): NAGVMQNPRHLVRRRGQEARLRCSPMKGHSHVYWYRQLPEEGLKFMVYLQKENIIDESGMPKERFSAEFPKEGPSILRIQQVVRGDSAAYFCASSSLTGGEGNTGELFFGEGSRLTVL.

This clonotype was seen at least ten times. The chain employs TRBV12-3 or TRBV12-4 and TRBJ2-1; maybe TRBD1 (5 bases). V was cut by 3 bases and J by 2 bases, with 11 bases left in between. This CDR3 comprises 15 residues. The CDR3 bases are TGTGCCAGCAGTTTCGACAGACCCACCTACAATGAGCAGTTCTTC. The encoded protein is CASSFDRPTYNEQFF.

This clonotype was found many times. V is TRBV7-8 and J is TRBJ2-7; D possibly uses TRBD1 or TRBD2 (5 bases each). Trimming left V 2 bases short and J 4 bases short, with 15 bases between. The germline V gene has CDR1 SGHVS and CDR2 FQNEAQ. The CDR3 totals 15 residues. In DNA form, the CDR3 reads TGTGCCAGCAGCTTAAGAGGGGACCTGGGTTACGAGCAGTACTTC. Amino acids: CASSLRGDLGYEQYF.

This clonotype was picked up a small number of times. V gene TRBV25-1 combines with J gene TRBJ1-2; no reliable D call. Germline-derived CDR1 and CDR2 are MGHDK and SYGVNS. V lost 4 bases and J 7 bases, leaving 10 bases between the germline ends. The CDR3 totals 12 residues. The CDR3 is CASSANVAGYTF. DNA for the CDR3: TGTGCCAGCAGTGCAAATGTCGCTGGCTACACCTTC.

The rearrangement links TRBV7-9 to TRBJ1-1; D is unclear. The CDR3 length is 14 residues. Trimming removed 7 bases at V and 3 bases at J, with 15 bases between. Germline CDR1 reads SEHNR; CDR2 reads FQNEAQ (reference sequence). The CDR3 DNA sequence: TGTGCCAGCACCACCTCAGGTGCCCACACTGAAGCTTTCTTT. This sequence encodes CASTTSGAHTEAFF.